The 13 T cell receptor beta chains below were found in one sample sequenced in a study of cytomegalovirus exposure and HLA in healthy donors. Use of 60 Vbeta and 13 Jbeta primers characterized the PCR. The assay was immunoSEQ multiplex PCR, and TCRdb's table has in-frame clones only and misses some. Here the sample spans about 110,000 clones, just under 70% being singletons. Sample: PBMCs. These receptors were taken from a woman in her seventies in good health and CMV-seropositive.

This rearrangement joins TRBV4-3 to TRBJ1-6; D is unclear. Germline CDR1 reads LGHNA; CDR2 reads YSLEER. V was trimmed by 0 bases and J by 7 bases, leaving 10 bases between them. CDR3 size: 15 residues. CDR3 sequence: CASSQDVGINSPLHF. Written as DNA, the CDR3 is TGCGCCAGCAGCCAAGATGTGGGCATAAATTCACCCCTCCACTTT.

The rearrangement links TRBV6-5 to TRBJ2-7; TRBD1 agrees at 9 bases. From germline, CDR1 is MNHEY and CDR2 SVGAGI. V shed 10 bases and J 2 bases; nucleotides not matched to a gene: 6. The CDR3 is 13 residues long. Written as DNA, the CDR3 is TGTGCCACCTCGGGACAGGGAGCCTACGAGCAGTACTTC. Translating gives CATSGQGAYEQYF.

The chain recombines TRBV20-1 with TRBJ1-2; D gene uncertain. V gave up 7 bases and J gave up 4 bases, with 10 bases separating them. Per the germline V gene, CDR1 is DFQATT and CDR2 is SNEGSKA (reference sequence). This CDR3 spans 11 amino acids. The CDR3 is CSVTEAYGYTF. CDR3 DNA: TGCAGTGTCACGGAGGCCTATGGCTACACCTTC.

In this sample, this clone turned up a few times. The chain combines TRBV19 with TRBJ1-1, with 8 bases aligning to TRBD1. V trimming: 1 base; J trimming: 5 bases; junction bases outside the gene matches: 6. The CDR3 runs to 15 residues. Germline CDR1 and CDR2: LNHDA and SQIVND (reference sequence). This CDR3 is CASSIAGQGRTEAFF. The CDR3 region has the DNA TGTGCCAGTAGTATAGCAGGACAGGGAAGAACTGAAGCTTTCTTT.

The J gene is TRBJ2-3, the V gene TRBV7-8, with D possibly matching TRBD2 (6 bases). V shed 1 base and J shed 1 base, with 9 bases lying between them. In germline, CDR1 is SGHVS, CDR2 FQNEAQ. The CDR3 runs to 15 residues. The CDR3 bases are TGTGCCAGCAGCTTAGTGACGGGGGGCACAGATACGCAGTATTTT. It codes for CASSLVTGGTDTQYF.

CDR3 in DNA: TGTGCCAGCAGTGAAAGACGGACAGGGTTTTACGAGCAGTACTTC. Its translation is CASSERRTGFYEQYF. The rearrangement links TRBV2 to TRBJ2-7; 8 bases are shared with TRBD1. V trimming: 2 bases; J trimming: 4 bases; junction bases outside the gene matches: 7. CDR3 length: 15 residues. Germline V gene data show CDR1 as SNHLY and CDR2 as FYNNEI.

This chain joins TRBV10-3 and TRBJ2-2, with 7 positions matching TRBD2. This CDR3 is 15 amino acids long. Germline trimming cut 6 bases from V and 3 bases from J; bases unmatched to any gene: 7. Germline values: CDR1 ENHRY, CDR2 SYGVKD. CDR3 in DNA: TGTGCCATCAGCCCAAGGGGAGGGGACACCGGGGAGCTGTTTTTT. Translated: CAISPRGGDTGELFF.

V gene TRBV7-8 combines with J gene TRBJ1-2, with 7 positions matching TRBD1. Germline CDR1 SGHVS, CDR2 FQNEAQ. Germline trimming cut 4 bases from V and 2 bases from J; bases unmatched to any gene: 4. The CDR3 loop spans 14 amino acids. DNA of the CDR3: TGTGCCAGCAGCTCGACAGGGCCCAACTATGGCTACACCTTC. This gives the protein CASSSTGPNYGYTF.

V usage is TRBV6-1 and J usage is TRBJ1-6, with 8 bases fitting TRBD1. Germline CDR1 MNHNS, CDR2 SASEGT. CDR3 size: 15 residues. Germline trimming cut 1 base from V and 6 bases from J; bases unmatched to any gene: 2. The CDR3 spells CASSEGDRLNSPLHF. The CDR3 coding sequence is TGTGCCAGCAGTGAAGGGGACAGGCTTAATTCACCCCTCCACTTT.

V is TRBV29-1 and J is TRBJ1-1, with D possibly TRBD1 on 5 matching bases. Germline loops: CDR1 SQVTM, CDR2 ANQGSEA. The CDR3 contains 11 residues. The CDR3 is CGGELNTEAFF. The CDR3 DNA reads TGCGGGGGGGAATTGAACACTGAAGCTTTCTTT. Full variable domain (remainder filled in from reference TRBV29-1 and TRBJ1-1): SAVISQKPSRDICQRGTSLTIQCQVDSQVTMMFWYRQQPGQSLTLIATANQGSEATYESGFVIDKFPISRPNLTFSTLTVSNMSPEDSSIYLCGGELNTEAFFGQGTRLTVV.

This clone was recorded once. The CDR3 region is CASSLAPPADTYGYTF. CDR3 bases: TGTGCCAGCAGCTTAGCTCCTCCCGCCGACACCTATGGCTACACCTTC. This sequence joins TRBV7-9 and TRBJ1-2; no clear D gene. V was shortened by 0 bases and J by 4 bases, with 15 bases between the two germline ends. Germline assignment: CDR1 SEHNR and CDR2 FQNEAQ (reference sequence). This CDR3 has 16 residues.

This chain links TRBV6-4 with TRBJ2-3; D unclear. CDR1 and CDR2 (germline): MRHNA, SNTAGT. Trimming took off 0 bases at V and 6 bases at J, with 4 bases between the two ends. The CDR3 has 12 residues. The CDR3 nucleotides are TGTGCCAGCAGTGACTCCGGGGATACGCAGTATTTT. This translates into CASSDSGDTQYF.

V gene TRBV25-1 combines with J gene TRBJ2-1; D might be TRBD2 (5 bases). This CDR3 has 16 residues. Germline V CDR1 and CDR2: MGHDK, SYGVNS. Trimming shortened V by 5 bases and J by 7 bases, and 21 bases separated the two germline ends. CDR3 region: CASSNLEGLGSNEQFF. The CDR3 coding sequence is TGTGCCAGCAGTAACCTCGAGGGTTTGGGGTCAAATGAGCAGTTCTTC. The full variable domain, with the rest looked up from reference TRBV25-1 and TRBJ2-1, is EADIYQTPRYLVIGTGKKITLECSQTMGHDKMYWYQQDPGMELHLIHYSYGVNSTEKGDLSSESTVSRIRTEHFPLTLESARPSHTSQYLCASSNLEGLGSNEQFFGPGTRLTVL.